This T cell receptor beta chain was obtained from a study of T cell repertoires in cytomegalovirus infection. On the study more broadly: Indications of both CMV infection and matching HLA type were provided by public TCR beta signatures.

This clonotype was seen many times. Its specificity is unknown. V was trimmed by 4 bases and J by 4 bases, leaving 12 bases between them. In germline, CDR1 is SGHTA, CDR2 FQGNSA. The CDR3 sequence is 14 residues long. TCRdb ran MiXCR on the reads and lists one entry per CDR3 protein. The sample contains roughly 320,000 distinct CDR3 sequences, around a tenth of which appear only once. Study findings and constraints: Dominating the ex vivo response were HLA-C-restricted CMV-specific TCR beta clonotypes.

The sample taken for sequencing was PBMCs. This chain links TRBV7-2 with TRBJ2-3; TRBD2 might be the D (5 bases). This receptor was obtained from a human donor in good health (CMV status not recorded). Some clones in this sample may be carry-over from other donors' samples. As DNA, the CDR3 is TGTGCCAGCAGCTCCTCAACGGGATCAGATACGCAGTATTTT. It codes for CASSSSTGSDTQYF.